This T cell receptor (beta chain) is from a study of T cells in Graves' hyperthyroidism and ophthalmopathy. Overall study results and limits: A model built on 13 V-J features separated ophthalmopathy from stable hyperthyroidism.

Uncontrolled infection, other autoimmune disease, pregnancy or lactation barred patients from enrollment. Diagnosing involved the use of clinical symptoms, serum thyroxine and TRAb, thyroid ultrasound and orbital computed tomography. PBMCs stemmed from less than 13 ml fresh peripheral blood. For this clonotype: Its target is not known.

Authors of the study amplified TCR beta CDR3 regions from RNA transcripts. The HTBI primer set was used in a first-round RT-PCR of the TCR CDR3. One entry per CDR3 protein results from TCRdb running MiXCR on the multiplex PCR reads. The sample lists some 270,000 distinct CDR3 sequences, 12% to 15% occurring once. The V gene lost 3 bases and the J gene lost 0 bases, with 16 bases spanning the gap. This CDR3 spans 17 amino acids. The germline V gene has CDR1 SGHTA and CDR2 FQGTGA. The material sequenced was blood. This TCR was recovered from a woman in her thirties or forties with Graves' hyperthyroidism. V and J are TRBV7-3 and TRBJ2-3; perhaps TRBD2 as D (6 bases). This chain's CDR3 is CASSFRRGNASTDTQYF. For the CDR3, the DNA is TGTGCCAGCAGCTTCCGGAGGGGAAACGCTAGCACAGATACGCAGTATTTT.